The present T cell receptor (beta chain) was sequenced within a study of cytomegalovirus exposure and HLA in healthy donors. PCR was performed using 60 Vbeta and 13 Jbeta primers. Assay: immunoSEQ multiplex PCR; the TCRdb copy retains only in-frame clones and omits some. The sample holds about 150,000 clones; roughly 82% are singletons and the top ten take under 8%. This CDR3 spans 16 amino acids. With 6 bases clipped from V and 4 bases from J, the junction kept 9 bases outside the gene matches. Germline CDR1 is PRHDT and CDR2 is FYEKMQ (reference sequence). This clone was recorded once. This chain connects TRBV13 to TRBJ2-1, with 10 bases lining up with TRBD2. The receptor comes from a man aged 45 to 65 in good health and CMV-seropositive. The sample taken for sequencing was PBMCs. The CDR3 nucleotides are TGTGCCAGCAGTCCTAGGACTAGCGGACGATACAATGAGCAGTTCTTC. It codes for CASSPRTSGRYNEQFF.